This entry lists 8 T cell receptor beta chains sequenced from one sample in a study of cytomegalovirus exposure and HLA in healthy donors. Libraries were prepared by immunoSEQ multiplex PCR; TCRdb keeps only in-frame clonotypes and omits some of them. The profile shows tens of thousands of clones, more than 95% of them singletons. The sample comprised PBMCs. These receptors all come from a man between 18 and 35 years old in good health and CMV-seronegative.

The chain carries TRBV7-6 and TRBJ2-2, with 7 bases lining up with TRBD2. Germline V gene sequence: CDR1 SGHVS, CDR2 FNYEAQ. This CDR3 is 18 amino acids long. V lost 0 bases to trimming and J lost 4 bases; unmatched junction nucleotides: 11. The CDR3 region has the DNA TGTGCCAGCAGCTTAGCTCCAGTGGGAGGGAGGATCACCGGGGAGCTGTTTTTT. This sequence encodes CASSLAPVGGRITGELFF.

The rearrangement uses TRBV2 and TRBJ1-3, with a possible D match to TRBD1 (5 bases). Germline CDR1 is SNHLY and CDR2 is FYNNEI. The CDR3 spans 16 residues. Trimming left V 3 bases short and J 0 bases short, with 12 bases between. CDR3 sequence reads: CASSDPTGNSGNTIYF. In nucleotides, the CDR3 is TGTGCCAGCAGTGATCCTACAGGCAACTCTGGAAACACCATATATTTT. Full variable domain (remainder filled in from reference TRBV2 and TRBJ1-3): EPEVTQTPSHQVTQMGQEVILRCVPISNHLYFYWYRQILGQKVEFLVSFYNNEISEKSEIFDDQFSVERPDGSNFTLKIRSTKLEDSAMYFCASSDPTGNSGNTIYFGEGSWLTVV.

This clone was seen once. J is TRBJ1-2 and V is TRBV14; 9 bases are a match to TRBD1. CDR3 length: 13 amino acids. Unmatched junction bases numbered 2, after V lost 2 bases and J lost 7 bases. Per germline, CDR1 SGHDN and CDR2 FVKESK. The DNA of the CDR3 is TGTGCCAGCAGCCAAAGGGACAGGGTTGGCTACACCTTC. Its protein product is CASSQRDRVGYTF.

The chain is built from TRBV10-2 and TRBJ2-5; a possible D gene is TRBD2 (6 bases). This CDR3 comprises 13 residues. Trimming stripped 6 bases from V and 2 bases from J, with 10 bases between. Looked up from germline, CDR1 is WSHSY and CDR2 is SAAADI. CDR3 nucleotide sequence: TGCGCCAGCAGCCGGGGGTTACAAGAGACCCAGTACTTC. Translation gives CASSRGLQETQYF.

This chain uses TRBV10-2 with TRBJ2-2; perhaps TRBD1 as D (5 bases). Trimming left V 6 bases short and J 3 bases short, with 8 bases between. Germline assignment: CDR1 WSHSY and CDR2 SAAADI. This CDR3 comprises 13 residues. As DNA, the CDR3 is TGCGCCAGCAGGTTCAGGGACACCGGGGAGCTGTTTTTT. Residues: CASRFRDTGELFF.

The rearrangement uses TRBV6-5 and TRBJ1-2, with 7 nucleotides matching TRBD1. V shed 2 bases and J 6 bases; nucleotides not matched to a gene: 0. The CDR3 sequence is 12 residues long. CDR1 MNHEY and CDR2 SVGAGI come from the germline V gene. CDR3 DNA: TGTGCCAGCAGTTACAGGGGGCATGGCTACACCTTC. Its protein is CASSYRGHGYTF.

V and J are TRBV7-2 and TRBJ1-1; unclear D gene. The CDR3 loop spans 14 amino acids. Trimming removed 2 bases from V and 5 bases from J, with 12 bases in between. Per germline, CDR1 SGHTA and CDR2 FQGNSA. The CDR3 loop is CASSLPGRGTEAFF. The CDR3 nucleotides are TGTGCCAGCAGCTTACCGGGGAGAGGAACTGAAGCTTTCTTT.

The rearrangement joins TRBV7-2 to TRBJ2-1; 10 bases fit TRBD2. Germline values: CDR1 SGHTA, CDR2 FQGNSA. With 5 bases clipped from V and 4 bases from J, the junction kept 5 bases outside the gene matches. The CDR3 is made up of 15 amino acids. The CDR3 coding sequence is TGTGCCAGCAGCGTAAGCGGGGGGGATTACAATGAGCAGTTCTTC. Its translation: CASSVSGGDYNEQFF.